The clone carrying this TCR beta chain is medium-sized within its sample. Its antigen is currently unknown. Study-wide points: Tumor memory CD4+ T cell TCR gene usage clustered with blood and lymph node memory CD4+ cells and lymph node naive CD4+ cells. Approximately 14% of tumor Treg sequences matched naive CD4+ cells. Greatest tumor Treg TCR overlap was with tumor naive CD4+ cells.

The CDR3 is 13 amino acids. The V and J ends lost 1 base and 1 base respectively, with 4 bases between them. CD4+CD45RO+CD25- cells were isolated as memory CD4+ T cells. TRBV12-4/TRBJ1-2 clonotypes were amplified with adaptor-ligated barcode primers. Each CDR3 protein is one row after TCRdb ran MiXCR on the multiplex PCR reads. The sample lists approximately 1,300 distinct CDR3 sequences, 30% to 35% occurring once. The sample was memory CD4+ T cells sorted from blood. The subset here: memory CD4+ T cells, CD4+CD45RO+CD25-. The sequence was collected from a female donor with breast cancer. The V and J genes are TRBV12-3 or TRBV12-4 and TRBJ1-2; no reliable D call. The CDR3 here is CASSLGSNYGYTF. CDR3 nucleotides: TGTGCCAGCAGTTTAGGGAGTAACTATGGCTACACCTTC.